One sample yielded the 31 T cell receptor beta chains listed below, sequenced in a study of blood T cell repertoires in COVID-19. TCRdb's copy holds only in-frame clones and misses some; the assay was immunoSEQ multiplex PCR. The sample lists roughly 39,000 clones; roughly 90% were seen once. Sequenced input: peripheral blood. These receptors all stem from a human donor in a cohort sampled during active COVID-19.

For the CDR3, the DNA is TGTGCCAGCAGCCTTCTGGGAGCGGGTCAAAACTCCTACGAGCAGTACTTC. Its translation: CASSLLGAGQNSYEQYF. The rearrangement uses TRBV11-2 and TRBJ2-7, with D maybe TRBD2 (6 bases). V lost 5 bases and J lost 0, with 20 bases in between. This CDR3 has 17 amino acids. Germline-derived CDR1 and CDR2 are SGHAT and FQNNGV.

The gene calls are TRBV5-6 and TRBJ2-3; the D is unclear. Trimming pared 0 bases from V and 7 bases from J, leaving 12 bases between. Germline CDR1 reads SGHDT; CDR2 reads YYEEEE. The CDR3 loop spans 14 amino acids. The CDR3 DNA sequence: TGTGCCAGCAGCTTGGTGGAGACTCCTTATACGCAGTATTTT. It codes for CASSLVETPYTQYF.

J is TRBJ2-7 and V is TRBV7-2, with 10 bases identical to TRBD1. Germline V gene lookup returns CDR1 SGHTA and CDR2 FQGNSA. The CDR3 is 14 residues long. V was pared by 2 bases and J by 6 bases, with 4 bases of the junction left unmatched. CDR3 sequence (DNA): TGTGCCAGCAGCTTAAGACAGGGGGCGACCGAGCAGTACTTC. Encoded protein: CASSLRQGATEQYF.

The rearrangement links TRBV9 to TRBJ2-1, with 9 bases aligning to TRBD2. CDR1 is SGDLS, CDR2 YYNGEE, per germline. The CDR3 extends over 14 amino acids. Trimming took 6 bases from V and 0 from J; bases not matched to a gene: 1. CDR3 bases: TGTGCCAGCAATAGCGGGAGCTCCTACAATGAGCAGTTCTTC. It codes for CASNSGSSYNEQFF.

The chain joins TRBV30 to TRBJ1-1, with a weak D call TRBD1 (5 bases). Per germline, CDR1 GTSNPN and CDR2 SVGIG (reference sequence). The CDR3 runs 12 residues. The V and J ends lost 2 bases and 5 bases respectively, with 9 bases between them. CDR3 nucleotides: TGTGCCTGGAGTATGGGGGGAACTGAAGCTTTCTTT. This encodes CAWSMGGTEAFF.

This chain joins TRBV28 and TRBJ1-1, with 7 bases that match TRBD1. The germline gives CDR1 MDHEN, CDR2 SYDVKM. V lost 6 bases to trimming and J lost 5 bases; unmatched junction nucleotides: 9. The CDR3 extends over 14 amino acids. CDR3 protein: CASRPRQGRTEAFF. The CDR3 DNA sequence: TGTGCCAGCAGACCCCGACAGGGACGAACTGAAGCTTTCTTT.

The chain couples TRBV13 to TRBJ2-5, with TRBD1 matching over 12 bases. Germline V CDR1 and CDR2: PRHDT, FYEKMQ (reference sequence). The CDR3 length is 15 residues. Trimming at V came to 1 base and at J to 4 bases, leaving 1 base not matched to a gene. CDR3 nucleotides: TGTGCCAGCAGCTTAGTGGGACAGGGGGCAGAGACCCAGTACTTC. Translated: CASSLVGQGAETQYF.

This clone was seen only a few times. The chain uses TRBV6-5 and TRBJ2-3; TRBD1 aligns across 9 bases. Trimming removed 5 bases from V and 4 bases from J; junction bases left unmatched: 7. The CDR3 is made up of 15 amino acids. The V gene's germline CDR1 is MNHEY and CDR2 SVGAGI. The CDR3 nucleotides read TGTGCCAGCAGTACAGGGGGCTTGTCCGCAGATACGCAGTATTTT. Amino acids: CASSTGGLSADTQYF.

The genes are TRBV7-8 and TRBJ1-5; no clear D. CDR1 and CDR2 (germline): SGHVS, FQNEAQ. The germline V and J ends were trimmed by 5 bases and 5 bases, with 16 bases remaining between them. This CDR3 region has 15 residues. DNA for the CDR3: TGTGCCAGCAGCCTTAGGACGCGGGGAGATCAGCCCCAGCATTTT. The encoded protein is CASSLRTRGDQPQHF.

The CDR3 reads CASSGWDSAYEQYF. The CDR3 nucleotides are TGTGCCAGCAGTGGATGGGACTCCGCCTACGAGCAGTACTTC. The chain couples TRBV2 to TRBJ2-7; TRBD2 might be the D (6 bases). CDR3 size: 14 residues. Germline CDR1 and CDR2: SNHLY and FYNNEI. Trimming left V 4 bases short and J 2 bases short, with 12 bases between.

The chain carries TRBV7-2 and TRBJ2-2; D might be TRBD2 (5 bases). V was trimmed by 3 bases and J by 1 base, leaving 21 bases between them. This CDR3 is 19 amino acids long. Germline assignment: CDR1 SGHTA and CDR2 FQGNSA. CDR3 DNA sequence: TGTGCCAGCAGCTTGCGTCCCCGCTTAGCGCCCCTGAACACCGGGGAGCTGTTTTTT. It specifies CASSLRPRLAPLNTGELFF.

The sample holds a few counts of this clone. The gene calls are TRBV20-1 and TRBJ1-4; 8 bases line up with TRBD1. Germline CDR1 reads DFQATT; CDR2 reads SNEGSKA (reference sequence). Germline trimming cut 7 bases from V and 9 bases from J; bases unmatched to any gene: 4. This CDR3 contains 11 residues. The CDR3 loop is CSGGQGKKLFF. CDR3 coding DNA: TGCAGTGGTGGACAGGGTAAAAAACTGTTTTTT.

The V and J genes are TRBV6-4 and TRBJ1-4; 7 bases align to TRBD1. CDR3 length: 15 residues. Germline values: CDR1 MRHNA, CDR2 SNTAGT. J lost 1 base, V lost 5 bases, and 4 bases had no gene match. The CDR3 DNA follows: TGTGCCAGCAGTCGTCAGGGGGGAACTAATGAAAAACTGTTTTTT. It is translated as CASSRQGGTNEKLFF.

This clone was observed a single time. This chain joins TRBV4-2 and TRBJ2-1; D is possibly TRBD1 (5 bases). Trimming removed 4 bases at V and 4 bases at J, with 20 bases between. The CDR3 runs 17 residues. The germline V gene has CDR1 LGHNA and CDR2 YNFKEQ. The CDR3 bases are TGTGCCAGCAGCCTGCAAACAGACGGGTCAGGGTACAATGAGCAGTTCTTC. This sequence encodes CASSLQTDGSGYNEQFF.

The CDR3 loop reads CAWSVRGTGPNQPQHF. CDR3 sequence (DNA): TGTGCCTGGAGTGTACGGGGGACAGGCCCCAATCAGCCCCAGCATTTT. The chain combines TRBV30 with TRBJ1-5; 8 bases are a match to TRBD1. The CDR3 is 16 residues long. Germline CDR1 reads GTSNPN; CDR2 reads SVGIG (reference sequence). The trim removed 0 bases at V and 3 bases at J, leaving 7 bases unmatched.

V is TRBV18 and J is TRBJ2-5; D may be TRBD1 (6 bases). V dropped 3 bases and J dropped 0 bases, with 8 bases sitting between them. This CDR3 region has 14 residues. Germline V gene lookup returns CDR1 KGHSH and CDR2 LQKENI. The CDR3 sequence is CASSPWTDQETQYF. The CDR3, as DNA: TGTGCCAGCTCACCGTGGACAGACCAAGAGACCCAGTACTTC.

The V and J genes are TRBV18 and TRBJ2-5; D is possibly TRBD1 (6 bases). The CDR3 runs to 13 residues. From germline, CDR1 is KGHSH and CDR2 LQKENI. The ends were cut back, 7 bases at V and 1 base at J, with 10 bases in the middle. In DNA, the CDR3 is TGTGCCAGCTTACAGGGCACCCAAGAGACCCAGTACTTC. It translates to CASLQGTQETQYF.

V is TRBV7-9 and J is TRBJ2-2; D may be TRBD1 (5 bases). V was pared by 5 bases and J by 2 bases, with 9 bases between. The V gene's germline CDR1 is SEHNR and CDR2 FQNEAQ (reference sequence). The CDR3 runs 14 residues. CDR3 protein: CASSLDSNTGELFF. In DNA, the CDR3 is TGTGCCAGCAGCCTAGACAGCAACACCGGGGAGCTGTTTTTT. The variable domain in full, with the rest retrieved from reference TRBV7-9 and TRBJ2-2, is DTGVSQNPRHKITKRGQNVTFRCDPISEHNRLYWYRQTLGQGPEFLTYFQNEAQLEKSRLLSDRFSAERPKGSFSTLEIQRTEQGDSAMYLCASSLDSNTGELFFGEGSRLTVL.

V is TRBV6-4 and J is TRBJ2-3; 7 nucleotides match TRBD1. The CDR3 runs to 14 residues. V shed 6 bases, J shed 1 base, and the junction held 4 bases outside the gene matches. CDR1 and CDR2 (germline): MRHNA, SNTAGT. The CDR3 is CASSLTGGTDTQYF. CDR3 nucleotide sequence: TGTGCCAGCAGCCTAACAGGGGGCACAGATACGCAGTATTTT.

The V call is TRBV7-2, the J call TRBJ2-1; 12 nucleotides line up with TRBD2. V was pared by 3 bases and J by 5 bases, with 2 bases of the junction left unmatched. Germline V gene sequence: CDR1 SGHTA, CDR2 FQGNSA. The CDR3 spans 15 residues. CDR3 in DNA: TGTGCCAGCAGCTTCCTAGCGGGAGGGAACAATGAGCAGTTCTTC. Its translation is CASSFLAGGNNEQFF.

The chain links TRBV15 to TRBJ1-6, with D maybe TRBD1 (5 bases). From germline, CDR1 is LNHNV and CDR2 YYDKDF (reference sequence). The CDR3 covers 13 residues. V gave up 2 bases and J gave up 7 bases, with 6 bases separating them. The CDR3 here is CATSRSGNSPLHF. The CDR3 DNA sequence: TGTGCCACCAGCAGATCAGGGAATTCACCCCTCCACTTT.

J is TRBJ1-2 and V is TRBV7-8, with TRBD1 matching over 9 bases. Per germline, CDR1 SGHVS and CDR2 FQNEAQ. This CDR3 contains 16 residues. Trimming took 2 bases from V and 5 from J; bases not matched to a gene: 9. CDR3 in amino acids: CASSLSQGASLYGYTF. The CDR3 region has the DNA TGTGCCAGCAGCTTATCACAGGGGGCTTCCCTGTATGGCTACACCTTC.

In this sample, this clone turned up once. The identical CDR3 is also encoded by other nucleotide sequences in the sample. The rearrangement links TRBV11-2 to TRBJ1-2; tentatively, D is TRBD1 (5 bases). The germline CDR1 and CDR2 sequences are SGHAT and FQNNGV. The length of the CDR3 is 13 residues. Trimming stripped 1 base from V and 5 bases from J, with 8 bases between. In DNA form, the CDR3 reads TGTGCCAGCAGCTTAGGGTCAGGGTATGGCTACACCTTC. This sequence encodes CASSLGSGYGYTF.

A single count supports this clone. V and J are TRBV7-2 and TRBJ2-1; possible D gene TRBD2, 6 bases. V was pared by 4 bases and J by 0 bases, with 13 bases between. This CDR3 contains 16 residues. The germline V gene encodes CDR1 SGHTA and CDR2 FQGNSA. This CDR3 is CASSSGLLFSYNEQFF. The CDR3 DNA follows: TGTGCCAGCAGCTCGGGACTTCTTTTCTCCTACAATGAGCAGTTCTTC.

V usage is TRBV11-3 and J usage is TRBJ2-1; possibly TRBD2 for D (6 bases). Trimming shortened V by 3 bases and J by 4 bases, and 13 bases separated the two germline ends. Germline assignment: CDR1 SGHNT and CDR2 YENEEA. There are 15 residues in the CDR3. This CDR3 is CASSFRRGAYNEQFF. The CDR3 DNA reads TGTGCCAGCAGCTTTCGGCGGGGCGCGTACAATGAGCAGTTCTTC.

The rearrangement joins TRBV11-2 to TRBJ1-4; 9 bases align to TRBD1. V dropped 1 base and J dropped 4; count of bases not matched to a gene: 1. The CDR3 has 15 residues. Germline-derived CDR1 and CDR2 are SGHAT and FQNNGV. The CDR3 loop is CASSLGDRDNEKLFF. In DNA form, the CDR3 reads TGTGCCAGCAGCTTAGGGGACAGGGATAATGAAAAACTGTTTTTT.

The count of this clone is one. The rearrangement uses TRBV7-6 and TRBJ2-1; D is unclear. Germline CDR1 reads SGHVS; CDR2 reads FNYEAQ. V lost 2 bases and J 0 bases, leaving 11 bases between the germline ends. The CDR3 runs 16 residues. CDR3 sequence: CASSLFLRSSYNEQFF. The CDR3 DNA sequence: TGTGCCAGCAGCTTATTTTTGCGGAGCTCCTACAATGAGCAGTTCTTC.

The V gene is TRBV6-5, the J gene TRBJ2-1, with D perhaps TRBD2 (5 bases). Germline V gene sequence: CDR1 MNHEY, CDR2 SVGAGI. Trimming took off 6 bases at V and 9 bases at J, with 18 bases between the two ends. The CDR3 spans 14 residues. The CDR3 DNA follows: TGTGCCAGCAGAGCTGACTATGGCTCGGGTGAGCAGTTCTTC. It specifies CASRADYGSGEQFF.

This clone occurred a few times. The chain joins TRBV7-2 to TRBJ2-7, with TRBD2 matching 9 bases. CDR1 and CDR2 from the germline V gene are SGHTA and FQGNSA. This CDR3 comprises 14 residues. Trimming at V came to 5 bases and at J to 7 bases, leaving 9 bases not matched to a gene. The CDR3: CASSPGLAITEQYF. DNA of the CDR3: TGTGCCAGCAGCCCGGGACTAGCAATTACGGAGCAGTACTTC.

V is TRBV30 and J is TRBJ2-6; 9 nucleotides line up with TRBD2. This CDR3 spans 20 amino acids. The junction had 12 bases not matched to a gene; V was cut back by 0 bases and J by 0 bases. CDR1 GTSNPN and CDR2 SVGIG come from the germline V gene (reference sequence). The CDR3 bases are TGTGCCTGGAGTGTACGTTCTAGCGGGATCTTTAGCTCTGGGGCCAACGTCCTGACTTTC. This encodes CAWSVRSSGIFSSGANVLTF.

Only one count was recorded for this clone. The V call is TRBV7-8, the J call TRBJ2-3; 16 bases line up with TRBD2. The V gene end was trimmed by 5 bases and the J gene end by 1 base; junction bases not matched to a gene: 12. The CDR3 spans 20 residues. In germline, CDR1 is SGHVS, CDR2 FQNEAQ. CDR3 DNA sequence: TGTGCCAGCAGCGGAGCCGAGGGACTAGCGGGGGGGCGGGGCACAGATACGCAGTATTTT. Its protein product is CASSGAEGLAGGRGTDTQYF.